The 7 T cell receptor beta chains given below trace back to one sample, sequenced in a study of cytomegalovirus exposure and HLA in healthy donors. The PCR employed 60 Vbeta primers together with 13 Jbeta primers. Clones were sequenced by immunoSEQ multiplex PCR, and TCRdb holds only the in-frame ones, with some missing. Here the sample spans a few hundred thousand clones, about 80% being singletons. What was sequenced was PBMCs. The receptors were sampled from a girl between 10 and 17 years old in good health and CMV-seronegative.

The chain joins TRBV7-9 to TRBJ2-1, with a tentative D call TRBD2 (6 bases). This CDR3 region has 14 residues. Germline V gene sequence: CDR1 SEHNR, CDR2 FQNEAQ (reference sequence). V lost 4 bases to trimming and J lost 8 bases, with 15 bases between them. DNA for the CDR3: TGTGCCAGCAGCTCCGGCGGAGGGTGGGATGAGCAGTTCTTC. Translation: CASSSGGGWDEQFF.

This clone was detected only a few times. The chain couples TRBV28 to TRBJ1-1; the D is unclear. This CDR3 has 14 amino acids. Germline CDR1 is MDHEN and CDR2 is SYDVKM. The V gene lost 7 bases and the J gene lost 1 base, with 13 bases spanning the gap. CDR3 sequence reads: CASTARRANTEAFF. The CDR3 DNA is TGTGCCAGCACCGCTAGGAGGGCGAACACTGAAGCTTTCTTT.

The chain links TRBV30 to TRBJ2-3, with a tentative D call TRBD2 (6 bases). The CDR3 covers 12 residues. Germline CDR1 is GTSNPN and CDR2 is SVGIG (reference sequence). Trimming pared 5 bases from V and 1 base from J, leaving 7 bases between. CDR3 loop: CAWCGGTDTQYF. The CDR3 bases are TGTGCCTGGTGCGGGGGCACAGATACGCAGTATTTT. Full variable domain (rest looked up from reference TRBV30 and TRBJ2-3): SQTIHQWPATLVQPVGSPLSLECTVEGTSNPNLYWYRQAAGRGLQLLFYSVGIGQISSEVPQNLSASRPQDRQFILSSKKLLLSDSGFYLCAWCGGTDTQYFGPGTRLTVL.

The CDR3 reads CASSPYGGNQPQHF. In DNA, the CDR3 is TGTGCCAGCAGCCCATATGGAGGAAATCAGCCCCAGCATTTT. The genes are TRBV7-6 and TRBJ1-5, with D uncertain. Trimming cost V 5 bases and J 4 bases, with 12 bases left between them. Looked up from germline, CDR1 is SGHVS and CDR2 is FNYEAQ. This CDR3 has 14 residues.

This chain links TRBV7-9 with TRBJ1-1; the D gene is possibly TRBD1 (6 bases). Trimming shortened V by 5 bases and J by 6 bases, and 13 bases separated the two germline ends. Looked up from germline, CDR1 is SEHNR and CDR2 is FQNEAQ (reference sequence). This CDR3 is built from 13 residues. This CDR3 reads CASSLGEGAEAFF. Written as DNA, the CDR3 is TGTGCCAGCAGCCTGGGGGAGGGGGCTGAAGCTTTCTTT.

V and J are TRBV30 and TRBJ2-3; no firm D call. This CDR3 contains 17 residues. The V and J ends lost 3 bases and 0 bases respectively, with 19 bases between them. Germline CDR1 GTSNPN, CDR2 SVGIG (reference sequence). The CDR3 DNA reads as TGTGCCTGGAGGTGGAGTGGGTCGCCCCGGAGCACAGATACGCAGTATTTT. Translation: CAWRWSGSPRSTDTQYF.

This clone was detected only a few times. The V and J genes are TRBV9 and TRBJ1-3; a weak D match, TRBD1 (6 bases). There are 13 residues in the CDR3. The V end was cut by 3 bases, the J end by 15 bases, with 19 bases between. Germline values: CDR1 SGDLS, CDR2 YYNGEE. The CDR3 bases are TGTGCCAGCAGCGAGCAAACTGTGGGGACATCATATTTT. Translation: CASSEQTVGTSYF.